The source of this T cell receptor (beta chain) is a study of lymphopenia after photon versus proton radiotherapy. Study outcomes and limitations: Post-nadir diversity loss with photons came from oligoclonal expansion, particularly CD8+ Temra cells. Better survival with proton therapy was suggested as possible, not demonstrated.

The table lists this clone with a count of one. Its matching antigen is unknown. The table came from immunoSEQ multiplex PCR; TCRdb's copy has only in-frame clones and leaves some out. The sample records 75,000 or so clones, around 82% being singletons. This CDR3 has 18 amino acids. V gave up 1 base and J gave up 1 base; unmatched junction bases: 3. The germline V gene encodes CDR1 SGHVS and CDR2 FNYEAQ. Here the sequenced sample was peripheral blood, taken from a patient treated with proton-based radiotherapy. This clonotype originated in a man in his sixties with pancreatic cancer. The chain couples TRBV7-6 to TRBJ2-2; 13 bases agree with TRBD2. CDR3 coding DNA: TGTGCCAGCAGCTTAGGACTAGCGGGAGGCCTGAACACCGGGGAGCTGTTTTTT. Translation gives CASSLGLAGGLNTGELFF.